Presented here are 11 T cell receptor beta chains from one specimen sequenced in a study of PD-1 blockade in classical Hodgkin lymphoma. With no exception, relapse followed autologous stem cell transplantation in all patients, and brentuximab vedotin exposure varied. TCRdb's table, derived via immunoSEQ multiplex PCR, lists solely in-frame clones and lacks some. The sample consists of 100,000 or so clones, around nine tenths of them appearing once. The sample in question was peripheral blood mononuclear cells (PBMCs), obtained before the second cycle of nivolumab. The receptors here all came from a human donor with classical Hodgkin lymphoma.

V is TRBV27 and J is TRBJ1-2; the D is unclear. This CDR3 contains 13 residues. V was pared by 2 bases and J by 3 bases, with 7 bases between. CDR1 is MNHEY and CDR2 is SMNVEV in the germline V gene (reference sequence). The DNA of the CDR3 is TGTGCCAGCAGTTTAACAGTGGACTATGGCTACACCTTC. Translating it yields CASSLTVDYGYTF.

The chain links TRBV30 to TRBJ1-1; weak D call: TRBD1 (6 bases). Germline values: CDR1 GTSNPN, CDR2 SVGIG (reference sequence). The CDR3 covers 13 residues. The germline V and J ends were trimmed by 1 base and 3 bases, with 9 bases remaining between them. The CDR3 region is CAWSDRADTEAFF. CDR3 bases: TGTGCCTGGAGTGACAGGGCGGACACTGAAGCTTTCTTT.

The chain uses TRBV18 and TRBJ1-5; possible D gene TRBD1, 6 bases. Germline loops: CDR1 KGHSH, CDR2 LQKENI. The CDR3 spans 17 residues. V lost 4 bases to trimming and J lost 1 base, with 17 bases between them. As DNA, the CDR3 is TGTGCCAGCTCACATGGACTCAGGGGTGGAAGCAATCAGCCCCAGCATTTT. Protein product: CASSHGLRGGSNQPQHF.

This clone was picked up one time. J is TRBJ2-3 and V is TRBV19; 11 nucleotides line up with TRBD2. After removal of 3 bases from V and 3 bases from J, the junction contained 8 bases not matched to a gene. Germline-derived CDR1 and CDR2 are LNHDA and SQIVND (reference sequence). CDR3 length equals 17 residues. The CDR3 DNA reads as TGTGCCAGTAGTATCGCGGTAGCGGGGGGGCCGACAGATACGCAGTATTTT. It is translated as CASSIAVAGGPTDTQYF. The full variable domain, completed using reference TRBV19 and TRBJ2-3, is DGGITQSPKYLFRKEGQNVTLSCEQNLNHDAMYWYRQDPGQGLRLIYYSQIVNDFQKGDIAEGYSVSREKKESFPLTVTSAQKNPTAFYLCASSIAVAGGPTDTQYFGPGTRLTVL.

The chain is built from TRBV4-3 and TRBJ1-5; D perhaps matches TRBD1 (5 bases). Deletions cut 1 base from V and 2 bases from J, with 12 bases between. The CDR3 has 16 residues. Germline V gives CDR1 LGHNA, CDR2 YSLEER. CDR3 sequence reads: CASSQGGTGRNQPQHF. CDR3 in DNA: TGCGCCAGCAGCCAAGGCGGGACTGGGCGCAATCAGCCCCAGCATTTT.

The sample holds one count of this clone. V is TRBV30 and J is TRBJ2-7; 9 bases agree with TRBD2. The CDR3 has 16 residues. Unmatched junction bases numbered 12, after V lost 3 bases and J lost 3 bases. Germline-derived CDR1 and CDR2 are GTSNPN and SVGIG (reference sequence). The CDR3 DNA is TGTGCCTGGAGCCCCGCGGGTCCAGCGGGGGGCTACGAGCAGTACTTC. It is translated as CAWSPAGPAGGYEQYF.

This chain links TRBV6-5 with TRBJ2-7, with D unclear. Germline CDR1 MNHEY, CDR2 SVGAGI. The CDR3 loop spans 13 amino acids. V lost 7 bases and J 1 base, leaving 11 bases between the germline ends. CDR3 amino acids: CASTVPGSYEQYF. For the CDR3, the DNA is TGTGCCAGCACCGTTCCGGGTTCCTACGAGCAGTACTTC.

CDR3 sequence (DNA): TGTGCCAGTGGCCCGGGAAGGGATGGCTACACCTTC. Encoded protein: CASGPGRDGYTF. The rearrangement uses TRBV19 and TRBJ1-2, with D unclear. The germline gives CDR1 LNHDA, CDR2 SQIVND (reference sequence). There are 12 residues in the CDR3. With 8 bases removed from V and 6 bases from J, the gap between germline ends came to 13 bases. The whole variable domain, filled in from reference TRBV19 and TRBJ1-2, reads DGGITQSPKYLFRKEGQNVTLSCEQNLNHDAMYWYRQDPGQGLRLIYYSQIVNDFQKGDIAEGYSVSREKKESFPLTVTSAQKNPTAFYLCASGPGRDGYTFGSGTRLTVV.

The chain carries TRBV30 and TRBJ2-5; a possible D gene is TRBD2 (5 bases). The V and J ends lost 0 bases and 5 bases respectively, with 19 bases between them. CDR3 length equals 16 residues. Germline CDR1 GTSNPN, CDR2 SVGIG (reference sequence). The CDR3 DNA sequence: TGTGCCTGGAGTGTACTAGGTGTTGGAAGTCGGGAGACCCAGTACTTC. Translated: CAWSVLGVGSRETQYF.

The V call is TRBV10-3, the J call TRBJ2-5; maybe TRBD2 (6 bases). V lost 2 bases and J lost 1, with 11 bases in between. Germline V CDR1 and CDR2: ENHRY, SYGVKD. CDR3 size: 15 residues. The CDR3 bases are TGTGCCATCAGTGAGAGAGTAGCGGTCCAAGAGACCCAGTACTTC. This translates into CAISERVAVQETQYF.

Only a few counts were recorded for this clone. The chain employs TRBV25-1 and TRBJ1-2; D may be TRBD1 (5 bases). The CDR3 runs 14 residues. The V gene lost 6 bases and the J gene lost 2 bases, with 13 bases spanning the gap. Looked up from germline, CDR1 is MGHDK and CDR2 is SYGVNS. CDR3 amino acids: CASRVDSGNYGYTF. CDR3 coding DNA: TGTGCCAGCAGAGTCGACAGTGGCAACTATGGCTACACCTTC.